Presented here are 23 T cell receptor beta chains from one specimen sequenced in a study of T cell changes during pregnancy in multiple sclerosis. Some clones are missing from TCRdb's copy, which holds only in-frame ones; the method was immunoSEQ multiplex PCR. The table has about 56,000 clones, approximately 87% seen once. Sample: peripheral blood from another person, used as feeder cells. Source of these receptors: a human donor whose cells served as feeder cells for cultures in a pregnancy study.

The rearrangement joins TRBV11-2 to TRBJ1-6; no clear D gene. Trimming removed 5 bases at V and 0 bases at J, with 11 bases between. CDR3 length equals 16 residues. Germline assignment: CDR1 SGHAT and CDR2 FQNNGV. This chain's CDR3 is CASSVMGSSYNSPLHF. CDR3 nucleotides: TGTGCCAGCAGCGTTATGGGGAGCTCCTATAATTCACCCCTCCACTTT.

In this sample, this clone turned up once. V gene TRBV4-3 combines with J gene TRBJ1-2, with a tentative D call TRBD1 (5 bases). V was pared by 1 base and J by 7 bases, with 16 bases between. Germline V gene data show CDR1 as LGHNA and CDR2 as YSLEER. The CDR3 consists of 15 residues. In DNA form, the CDR3 reads TGCGCCAGCAGCCAAGTACCCGAGGGGACGTCTGGCTACACCTTC. Translating it yields CASSQVPEGTSGYTF.

The chain carries TRBV30 and TRBJ1-2; possible D gene TRBD1, 5 bases. This CDR3 has 13 residues. Germline CDR1 and CDR2: GTSNPN and SVGIG (reference sequence). Trimming removed 4 bases from V and 8 bases from J, with 17 bases in between. The CDR3 loop reads CAWTKIRDEGYTF. The CDR3 region has the DNA TGTGCCTGGACCAAAATCAGGGATGAGGGCTACACCTTC.

The chain links TRBV13 to TRBJ1-1, with D maybe TRBD1 (6 bases). Germline V gives CDR1 PRHDT, CDR2 FYEKMQ (reference sequence). V was trimmed by 5 bases and J by 2 bases, leaving 21 bases between them. The CDR3 spans 17 residues. This CDR3 reads CASSTLTGTHTNTEAFF. The CDR3 nucleotides read TGTGCCAGCAGCACCCTTACCGGGACACATACCAACACTGAAGCTTTCTTT.

V usage is TRBV28 and J usage is TRBJ1-2; no reliable D call. Germline CDR1 reads MDHEN; CDR2 reads SYDVKM. The V end was cut by 6 bases, the J end by 2 bases, with 10 bases between. The CDR3 sequence is 13 residues long. CDR3 protein: CASRVARNYGYTF. In nucleotides, the CDR3 is TGTGCCAGCAGGGTGGCCAGAAACTATGGCTACACCTTC.

Comment on this clone: At the DNA level, this CDR3 is encoded by other sequences in the same sample as well. The chain carries TRBV7-2 and TRBJ1-2; D remains ambiguous. CDR1 and CDR2 from the germline V gene are SGHTA and FQGNSA. The CDR3 runs 14 residues. V was trimmed by 5 bases and J by 0 bases, leaving 10 bases between them. For the CDR3, the DNA is TGTGCCAGCAGCCCCACACCTCCTAACTATGGCTACACCTTC. Translating gives CASSPTPPNYGYTF.

This chain's CDR3 is CAISDALNQPQHF. Here the CDR3 DNA reads TGTGCCATCAGTGACGCACTCAATCAGCCCCAGCATTTT. The rearrangement uses TRBV10-3 and TRBJ1-5; D is unresolved. CDR1 and CDR2 (germline): ENHRY, SYGVKD. The CDR3 spans 13 residues. V was cut by 3 bases and J by 3 bases, with 6 bases left in between.

The V and J genes are TRBV7-9 and TRBJ2-1; 7 positions agree with TRBD1. V dropped 5 bases and J dropped 9; count of bases not matched to a gene: 7. The CDR3 loop spans 13 amino acids. In germline, CDR1 is SEHNR, CDR2 FQNEAQ (reference sequence). As DNA, the CDR3 is TGTGCCAGCAGCCTACAGGGGTTCGGTGAGCAGTTCTTC. It specifies CASSLQGFGEQFF.

The chain links TRBV5-1 to TRBJ1-1; no reliable D call. Germline V gene lookup returns CDR1 SGHRS and CDR2 YFSETQ. Trimming stripped 4 bases from V and 1 base from J, with 8 bases between. The CDR3 extends over 13 amino acids. CDR3 coding DNA: TGCGCCAGCAGCCTGAGAGAGAACACTGAAGCTTTCTTT. It specifies CASSLRENTEAFF. The whole variable domain, remainder taken from reference TRBV5-1 and TRBJ1-1, is KAGVTQTPRYLIKTRGQQVTLSCSPISGHRSVSWYQQTPGQGLQFLFEYFSETQRNKGNFPGRFSGRQFSNSRSEMNVSTLELGDSALYLCASSLRENTEAFFGQGTRLTVV.

This clone appeared once. The CDR3 bases are TGCAGCGTTTTTAGAGGGACCTCCTACGAGCAGTACTTC. This encodes CSVFRGTSYEQYF. The chain is built from TRBV29-1 and TRBJ2-7; tentatively, D is TRBD1 or TRBD2 (5 bases each). Per germline, CDR1 SQVTM and CDR2 ANQGSEA. This CDR3 is built from 13 residues. Trimming pared 5 bases from V and 0 bases from J, leaving 11 bases between.

The V call is TRBV2, the J call TRBJ2-1, with 12 bases identical to TRBD2. CDR1 and CDR2 from the germline V gene are SNHLY and FYNNEI. The CDR3 length is 16 residues. J was trimmed by 6 bases and V by 3 bases; bases with no gene match: 6. The CDR3, as DNA: TGTGCCAGCAGTGAGCGGGCTAGCGGGGGGGGCAATGAGCAGTTCTTC. Encoded protein: CASSERASGGGNEQFF.

The chain has TRBV9 and TRBJ1-3, with 7 bases lining up with TRBD1. The V gene end was trimmed by 0 bases and the J gene end by 0 bases; junction bases not matched to a gene: 3. The CDR3 is 16 residues long. Germline assignment: CDR1 SGDLS and CDR2 YYNGEE. CDR3 protein: CASSVGGQISGNTIYF. CDR3 nucleotide sequence: TGTGCCAGCAGCGTAGGGGGACAGATCTCTGGAAACACCATATATTTT.

The chain is built from TRBV5-6 and TRBJ1-1, with D possibly matching TRBD1 (5 bases). The germline V gene encodes CDR1 SGHDT and CDR2 YYEEEE. V lost 4 bases and J lost 12, with 16 bases in between. This CDR3 is built from 12 residues. The CDR3 DNA follows: TGTGCCAGCAGCGGGGGAACAGTCGAGTCTTTCTTT. Its translation: CASSGGTVESFF.

V and J are TRBV10-3 and TRBJ2-5; D call uncertain. The CDR3 is 12 amino acids. Trimming took off 2 bases at V and 4 bases at J, with 5 bases between the two ends. CDR1 is ENHRY and CDR2 is SYGVKD in the germline V gene. The CDR3 nucleotides are TGTGCCATCAGTGAGGTTGTAGAGACCCAGTACTTC. It is translated as CAISEVVETQYF.

The rearrangement joins TRBV6-5 to TRBJ2-7, with a weak D call TRBD1 (6 bases). Between the trimmed V and J ends, which lost 6 bases and 2 bases, there was a span of 14 bases. The CDR3 sequence is 14 residues long. Germline V gene data show CDR1 as MNHEY and CDR2 as SVGAGI. CDR3 in DNA: TGTGCCAGCAGCCAAAGACAGGCTCCCTACGAGCAGTACTTC. Translated, it gives CASSQRQAPYEQYF.

On this clone: Other DNA sequences in the same sample also yield this CDR3. This chain uses TRBV5-1 with TRBJ1-4; D is possibly TRBD1 (5 bases). The germline gives CDR1 SGHRS, CDR2 YFSETQ. The CDR3 contains 14 residues. V lost 3 bases, J lost 8 bases, and 14 bases lay in between. The CDR3 coding sequence is TGCGCCAGCAGCTCCGGGACCCGGGACGAAAAACTGTTTTTT. This gives the protein CASSSGTRDEKLFF.

This rearrangement joins TRBV7-2 to TRBJ1-6; D gene uncertain. The V gene lost 1 base and the J gene lost 10 bases, with 11 bases spanning the gap. There are 14 residues in the CDR3. The germline V gene encodes CDR1 SGHTA and CDR2 FQGNSA. CDR3 protein: CASSLEQTNSPLHF. The CDR3 DNA follows: TGTGCCAGCAGCTTAGAACAGACGAACTCACCCCTCCACTTT.

The V and J genes are TRBV6-4 and TRBJ2-2, with D possibly matching TRBD2 (6 bases). The V end was cut by 2 bases, the J end by 0 bases, with 10 bases between. This CDR3 contains 16 residues. Germline-derived CDR1 and CDR2 are MRHNA and SNTAGT. DNA for the CDR3: TGTGCCAGCAGTGACCTGCCGGGGGCGAACACCGGGGAGCTGTTTTTT. Translation gives CASSDLPGANTGELFF.

The chain has TRBV5-8 and TRBJ1-5; D uncertain. Trimming stripped 5 bases from V and 4 bases from J, with 16 bases between. CDR1 and CDR2 from the germline V gene are SGHTS and YDEGEE. The CDR3 length is 15 residues. CDR3 in DNA: TGTGCCAGCAGTCATAGGAGACATCCTAATCAGCCCCAGCATTTT. Amino acids: CASSHRRHPNQPQHF. The full variable domain, with the rest looked up from reference TRBV5-8 and TRBJ1-5, is EAGVTQSPTHLIKTRGQQATLRCSPISGHTSVYWYQQALGLGLQFLLWYDEGEERNRGNFPPRFSGRQFPNYSSELNVNALELEDSALYLCASSHRRHPNQPQHFGDGTRLSIL.

The rearrangement links TRBV11-3 to TRBJ2-7; D is uncertain. CDR1 and CDR2 (germline): SGHNT, YENEEA. V lost 1 base and J 2 bases, leaving 9 bases between the germline ends. The CDR3 loop spans 14 amino acids. The CDR3 protein is CASSLGRTTYEQYF. The CDR3 DNA reads as TGTGCCAGCAGCTTAGGCAGAACAACCTACGAGCAGTACTTC.

V is TRBV9 and J is TRBJ2-7; 9 positions agree with TRBD2. This CDR3 region has 15 residues. Looked up from germline, CDR1 is SGDLS and CDR2 is YYNGEE. After removal of 2 bases from V and 2 bases from J, the junction contained 5 bases not matched to a gene. CDR3 DNA sequence: TGTGCCAGCAGCGTGGCGGGAGGGGACGCCTACGAGCAGTACTTC. It codes for CASSVAGGDAYEQYF.

The V gene is TRBV4-2, the J gene TRBJ1-5; D is uncertain. V shed 1 base and J shed 0 bases, with 4 bases lying between them. There are 14 residues in the CDR3. The germline CDR1 and CDR2 sequences are LGHNA and YNFKEQ. In DNA form, the CDR3 reads TGTGCCAGCAGCCAAGTCCGTAGCAATCAGCCCCAGCATTTT. This gives the protein CASSQVRSNQPQHF.

As DNA, the CDR3 is TGTGCTAGTGGTTTGGTACAGGGACAAAGCTCTGGAAACACCATATATTTT. Protein product: CASGLVQGQSSGNTIYF. The chain uses TRBV12-5 and TRBJ1-3, with a tentative D call TRBD1 (6 bases). This CDR3 spans 17 amino acids. With 0 bases removed from V and 0 bases from J, the gap between germline ends came to 12 bases. Germline loops: CDR1 LGHNT, CDR2 FRNRAP.